A single sample is the source of the 28 T cell receptor beta chains below, sequenced in a study of T cell changes during pregnancy in multiple sclerosis. The data were produced by immunoSEQ multiplex PCR, yet TCRdb's version contains in-frame clones alone and is incomplete. The sample lists roughly 42,000 clones; approximately 90% were seen once. The sequencing used CD4+ T cells from peripheral blood mononuclear cells, collected in the first trimester of pregnancy. The receptors stem from a female donor with multiple sclerosis, enrolled in a pregnancy study.

The chain uses TRBV20-1 and TRBJ1-5; TRBD1 might be the D (5 bases). V gave up 3 bases and J gave up 7 bases, with 7 bases separating them. This CDR3 is built from 11 residues. Germline V lookup: CDR1 DFQATT, CDR2 SNEGSKA (reference sequence). The CDR3 nucleotides are TGCAGTGCTAGTTCAGGGCAGCCCCAGCATTTT. Residues: CSASSGQPQHF.

The chain joins TRBV11-2 to TRBJ2-4; 9 bases are a match to TRBD2. Germline CDR1 reads SGHAT; CDR2 reads FQNNGV. The junction had 3 bases not matched to a gene; V was cut back by 2 bases and J by 7 bases. The CDR3 contains 14 residues. The DNA for the CDR3 is TGTGCCAGCAGCTTATTAGCGGGGGACAACATTCAGTACTTC. As protein: CASSLLAGDNIQYF.

The count of this clone is one. The rearrangement joins TRBV14 to TRBJ2-7; TRBD2 matches at 10 bases. The trim removed 4 bases at V and 7 bases at J, leaving 7 bases unmatched. This CDR3 region has 14 residues. In germline, CDR1 is SGHDN, CDR2 FVKESK. CDR3 region: CASSLASGSFEQYF. For the CDR3, the DNA is TGTGCCAGCAGCCTGGCTAGCGGGAGTTTTGAGCAGTACTTC.

The DNA of the CDR3 is TGTGCCTGTAAAATCACAGCCCCGGAATATAATCAGCCCCAGCATTTT. It specifies CACKITAPEYNQPQHF. The chain has TRBV19 and TRBJ1-5, with D hard to call. Germline V gene sequence: CDR1 LNHDA, CDR2 SQIVND (reference sequence). This CDR3 is 16 amino acids long. V shed 11 bases and J shed 4 bases, with 24 bases lying between them.

The chain carries TRBV18 and TRBJ2-2; D may be TRBD1 (5 bases). The V gene's germline CDR1 is KGHSH and CDR2 LQKENI. Trimming pared 2 bases from V and 5 bases from J, leaving 12 bases between. The CDR3 runs 15 residues. CDR3 sequence reads: CASSPMDTVTGELFF. The CDR3 bases are TGTGCCAGCTCACCAATGGACACAGTAACCGGGGAGCTGTTTTTT.

This clone was detected once. The chain recombines TRBV6-1 with TRBJ1-5; a weak D match, TRBD1 (6 bases). CDR1 is MNHNS, CDR2 SASEGT, per germline. The V and J ends lost 7 bases and 2 bases respectively, with 9 bases between them. The CDR3 consists of 13 residues. The CDR3 loop reads CASTGVGNQPQHF. The CDR3, as DNA: TGTGCCAGCACAGGGGTCGGCAATCAGCCCCAGCATTTT.

This chain links TRBV19 with TRBJ1-5; D remains ambiguous. The CDR3 loop spans 15 amino acids. V was trimmed by 5 bases and J by 0 bases, leaving 11 bases between them. In germline, CDR1 is LNHDA, CDR2 SQIVND (reference sequence). CDR3 residues: CASSRHANSNQPQHF. The CDR3 DNA sequence: TGTGCCAGTAGTCGACACGCCAATAGCAATCAGCCCCAGCATTTT.

The CDR3 is CASSVEVSGSDQETQYF. The CDR3 DNA reads as TGTGCCAGCAGCGTAGAGGTAAGCGGGAGTGATCAAGAGACCCAGTACTTC. The chain employs TRBV9 and TRBJ2-5; TRBD2 agrees at 8 bases. Germline V gene data show CDR1 as SGDLS and CDR2 as YYNGEE. The junction had 9 bases not matched to a gene; V was cut back by 0 bases and J by 2 bases. This CDR3 contains 17 residues.

This clone was counted a few times. The V and J genes are TRBV9 and TRBJ1-1; D remains unclear. V was clipped by 0 bases and J by 2 bases, with 8 bases between them. The CDR3 has 14 residues. Per the germline V gene, CDR1 is SGDLS and CDR2 is YYNGEE. The CDR3 region has the DNA TGTGCCAGCAGCGTAGTGGCAGTTAACACTGAAGCTTTCTTT. This translates into CASSVVAVNTEAFF.

J is TRBJ2-1 and V is TRBV25-1; 10 nucleotides line up with TRBD1. CDR3 length: 16 amino acids. After removal of 5 bases from V and 6 bases from J, the junction contained 10 bases not matched to a gene. Germline values: CDR1 MGHDK, CDR2 SYGVNS. The DNA of the CDR3 is TGTGCCAGCAGTAACAATGACAGGGGGCCATTCAATGAGCAGTTCTTC. This sequence encodes CASSNNDRGPFNEQFF.

The chain is built from TRBV14 and TRBJ2-1, with TRBD2 matching over 8 bases. Per germline, CDR1 SGHDN and CDR2 FVKESK. CDR3 length: 15 amino acids. J lost 9 bases, V lost 0 bases, and 7 bases had no gene match. Here the CDR3 reads CASSQDPAGVGEQFF. CDR3 bases: TGTGCCAGCAGCCAAGATCCAGCGGGAGTGGGTGAGCAGTTCTTC.

V usage is TRBV7-2 and J usage is TRBJ2-1, with 12 nucleotides matching TRBD2. This CDR3 has 15 residues. V lost 6 bases, J lost 7 bases, and 7 bases stayed unmatched. Germline lookup yields CDR1 SGHTA and CDR2 FQGNSA. CDR3 sequence reads: CASSLAGGPINEQFF. The CDR3 nucleotides are TGTGCCAGCAGTCTAGCGGGAGGGCCAATAAATGAGCAGTTCTTC.

DNA for the CDR3: TGTGCCAGCAGCTTGGACACAACTAATGAAAAACTGTTTTTT. It is translated as CASSLDTTNEKLFF. The chain combines TRBV5-4 with TRBJ1-4; D ambiguous. V gave up 0 bases and J gave up 0 bases, with 3 bases separating them. This CDR3 comprises 14 residues. Germline loops: CDR1 SGHNT, CDR2 YYREEE (reference sequence).

This chain joins TRBV18 and TRBJ1-1; the D gene is possibly TRBD1 (5 bases). Germline loops: CDR1 KGHSH, CDR2 LQKENI. This CDR3 comprises 14 residues. V was pared by 2 bases and J by 3 bases, with 10 bases between. CDR3 nucleotides: TGTGCCAGCTCACCAAGACAGACAGACACTGAAGCTTTCTTT. This gives the protein CASSPRQTDTEAFF.

This rearrangement joins TRBV9 to TRBJ1-6; 7 bases map to TRBD1. Germline lookup yields CDR1 SGDLS and CDR2 YYNGEE. Trimming cost V 4 bases and J 10 bases; bases outside gene matches: 8. There are 14 residues in the CDR3. The CDR3 nucleotides are TGTGCCAGCAGCTCCAGACAGGGTGGGTCACCCCTCCACTTT. Its translation is CASSSRQGGSPLHF.

The chain carries TRBV7-2 and TRBJ2-7; TRBD2 matches at 8 bases. Germline assignment: CDR1 SGHTA and CDR2 FQGNSA. The length of the CDR3 is 15 residues. V gave up 5 bases and J gave up 2 bases; unmatched junction bases: 8. The DNA of the CDR3 is TGTGCCAGCAGCCCCGGGACTAGTCCGCCCTACGAGCAGTACTTC. As protein: CASSPGTSPPYEQYF.

The chain couples TRBV9 to TRBJ2-1, with 9 positions matching TRBD1. The CDR3 extends over 15 amino acids. Per germline, CDR1 SGDLS and CDR2 YYNGEE. The junction had 10 bases not matched to a gene; V was cut back by 4 bases and J by 8 bases. The CDR3 DNA sequence: TGTGCCAGCAGCCCCGGGGACAGGGTCGCTTATGAGCAGTTCTTC. The encoded protein is CASSPGDRVAYEQFF.

The rearrangement joins TRBV18 to TRBJ2-7; 7 bases line up with TRBD2. The CDR3 is 14 amino acids. The trim removed 6 bases at V and 2 bases at J, leaving 7 bases unmatched. Germline V CDR1 and CDR2: KGHSH, LQKENI. The CDR3 DNA reads as TGTGCCAGCTCCCCCGGGACTACGGCCTACGAGCAGTACTTC. Amino acids: CASSPGTTAYEQYF.

This clone occurred once. The J gene is TRBJ2-7, the V gene TRBV14, with 11 bases aligning to TRBD2. This CDR3 has 15 amino acids. From germline, CDR1 is SGHDN and CDR2 FVKESK. V gave up 4 bases and J gave up 4 bases; unmatched junction bases: 6. The CDR3 DNA is TGTGCCAGCAGCCTTGGGACTAGCGGTATATACGAGCAGTACTTC. Translating gives CASSLGTSGIYEQYF. The full variable domain, its missing parts supplied by reference TRBV14 and TRBJ2-7, is EAGVTQFPSHSVIEKGQTVTLRCDPISGHDNLYWYRRVMGKEIKFLLHFVKESKQDESGMPNNRFLAERTGGTYSTLKVQPAELEDSGVYFCASSLGTSGIYEQYFGPGTRLTVT.

The chain employs TRBV7-2 and TRBJ2-5; 9 bases fit TRBD2. Trimming took 5 bases from V and 1 from J; bases not matched to a gene: 2. The CDR3 is 14 amino acids. Germline V gene sequence: CDR1 SGHTA, CDR2 FQGNSA. Here the CDR3 reads CASSPSGAQETQYF. The CDR3 region has the DNA TGTGCCAGCAGCCCTAGCGGGGCCCAAGAGACCCAGTACTTC.

This chain connects TRBV4-3 to TRBJ2-7; TRBD2 matches 9 bases. J lost 4 bases, V lost 0 bases, and 7 bases had no gene match. Germline CDR1 reads LGHNA; CDR2 reads YSLEER. The CDR3 has 16 residues. The DNA of the CDR3 is TGCGCCAGCAGCCAAGATCCCAGGACTAGCGCTTACGAGCAGTACTTC. It yields the protein CASSQDPRTSAYEQYF.

The rearrangement joins TRBV10-3 to TRBJ2-1; the D gene is possibly TRBD1 (6 bases). This CDR3 has 13 amino acids. Trimming shortened V by 6 bases and J by 5 bases, and 11 bases separated the two germline ends. CDR1 and CDR2 (germline): ENHRY, SYGVKD. The chain's CDR3 is CAISSQGNNEQFF. Written as DNA, the CDR3 is TGTGCCATCAGCTCACAGGGCAACAATGAGCAGTTCTTC.

This clone was counted once. V is TRBV28 and J is TRBJ2-1; D is uncertain. V was clipped by 3 bases and J by 4 bases, with 13 bases between them. The CDR3 totals 15 residues. Germline V gene data show CDR1 as MDHEN and CDR2 as SYDVKM. CDR3 nucleotide sequence: TGTGCCAGCAGTTTGGGCAGCTTGATGTACAATGAGCAGTTCTTC. This codes for CASSLGSLMYNEQFF.

The J gene is TRBJ2-1, the V gene TRBV5-4; TRBD2 matches at 7 bases. V trimming: 0 bases; J trimming: 7 bases; junction bases outside the gene matches: 4. Germline CDR1 SGHNT, CDR2 YYREEE (reference sequence). The CDR3 length is 14 residues. CDR3 in DNA: TGTGCCAGCAGCTTGGGGCGGGAGTTAAATGAGCAGTTCTTC. It is translated as CASSLGRELNEQFF.

The rearrangement joins TRBV5-1 to TRBJ2-1; 10 positions match TRBD2. J gave up 0 bases and V 3 bases, and 3 bases lay outside the gene matches. Germline-derived CDR1 and CDR2 are SGHRS and YFSETQ. The CDR3 loop spans 16 amino acids. CDR3: CASSYPSGSSYNEQFF. The CDR3 DNA reads TGCGCCAGCAGCTACCCTAGCGGGAGCTCCTACAATGAGCAGTTCTTC.

This chain links TRBV15 with TRBJ1-2, with D possibly being TRBD1 (6 bases). The V and J ends lost 0 bases and 7 bases respectively, with 12 bases between them. The germline gives CDR1 LNHNV, CDR2 YYDKDF (reference sequence). The CDR3 length is 14 residues. The CDR3 reads CATSRDLQGRGYTF. The CDR3 DNA follows: TGTGCCACCAGCAGAGATTTACAGGGACGTGGCTACACCTTC.

This chain uses TRBV2 with TRBJ1-1; maybe TRBD1 (6 bases). The CDR3 is 14 amino acids. Germline CDR1 reads SNHLY; CDR2 reads FYNNEI. Trimming left V 7 bases short and J 3 bases short, with 15 bases between. This CDR3 is CASNNRVGDTEAFF. CDR3 nucleotides: TGTGCCAGCAACAACAGGGTCGGGGACACTGAAGCTTTCTTT.

In DNA, the CDR3 is TGTGCCAGCTCACCACCCCCGGGACAGAGATCCTACGAGCAGTACTTC. This gives the protein CASSPPPGQRSYEQYF. J is TRBJ2-7 and V is TRBV18; the match to TRBD1 covers 7 bases. The CDR3 is 16 residues long. CDR1 and CDR2 from the germline V gene are KGHSH and LQKENI. V was pared by 0 bases and J by 1 base, with 6 bases of the junction left unmatched.